What follows are 25 T cell receptor beta chains derived from one specimen sequenced in a study of T cell responses to AZD1222 COVID-19 vaccine. TCRdb keeps only in-frame clones here, not all; method: immunoSEQ multiplex PCR. This sample carries more than 150,000 clones, around 94% of them seen once, and the ten largest clones take around 1.6%. The source material was peripheral blood, sampled 28 days after the second AZD1222 dose. These receptors were collected from an adult who received the AZD1222 COVID-19 vaccine.

This clone has only a few counts. This chain links TRBV2 with TRBJ2-7, with D unresolved. Trimming left V 6 bases short and J 9 bases short, with 12 bases between. CDR1 and CDR2 (germline): SNHLY, FYNNEI. This CDR3 contains 11 residues. In DNA, the CDR3 is TGTGCCAGCAGGGACCTGGTCCTGCAGTACTTC. It yields the protein CASRDLVLQYF.

The J gene is TRBJ1-5, the V gene TRBV12-3 or TRBV12-4, with no clear D. This CDR3 is built from 13 residues. V lost 2 bases and J lost 0, with 2 bases in between. The CDR3 sequence: CASSLSSNQPQHF. The CDR3 DNA reads TGTGCCAGCAGTTTATCTAGCAATCAGCCCCAGCATTTT.

The rearrangement links TRBV5-1 to TRBJ2-1, with TRBD2 matching 8 bases. J lost 6 bases, V lost 2 bases, and 10 bases had no gene match. Germline assignment: CDR1 SGHRS and CDR2 YFSETQ. The CDR3 has 16 residues. DNA of the CDR3: TGCGCCAGCAGCTTTTATGGCGGGGGGTTATCCAATGAGCAGTTCTTC. This encodes CASSFYGGGLSNEQFF.

The genes are TRBV29-1 and TRBJ1-1; TRBD1 might be the D (5 bases). Trimming left V 5 bases short and J 6 bases short, with 13 bases between. The CDR3 spans 12 residues. CDR1 is SQVTM, CDR2 ANQGSEA, per germline. CDR3 region: CSVFGGTAEAFF. The CDR3 nucleotides are TGCAGCGTTTTCGGGGGGACGGCTGAAGCTTTCTTT.

This chain uses TRBV5-6 with TRBJ1-5; D gene uncertain. This CDR3 is built from 13 residues. Germline V gene sequence: CDR1 SGHDT, CDR2 YYEEEE. With 2 bases removed from V and 0 bases from J, the gap between germline ends came to 3 bases. Here the CDR3 DNA reads TGTGCCAGCAGCTTCCATAGCAATCAGCCCCAGCATTTT. Translation gives CASSFHSNQPQHF.

This clone was picked up a small number of times. This chain joins TRBV5-1 and TRBJ1-5, with 10 bases lining up with TRBD1. Trimming took 2 bases from V and 2 from J; bases not matched to a gene: 1. Germline loops: CDR1 SGHRS, CDR2 YFSETQ. This CDR3 is built from 15 residues. CDR3 loop: CASSFGTGGNQPQHF. The CDR3 DNA is TGCGCCAGCAGCTTTGGGACAGGGGGCAATCAGCCCCAGCATTTT. Together with reference TRBV5-1 and TRBJ1-5, the CDR3 gives the full variable domain: KAGVTQTPRYLIKTRGQQVTLSCSPISGHRSVSWYQQTPGQGLQFLFEYFSETQRNKGNFPGRFSGRQFSNSRSEMNVSTLELGDSALYLCASSFGTGGNQPQHFGDGTRLSIL.

This clone was seen just once. This chain uses TRBV6-5 with TRBJ1-1; D possibly corresponds to TRBD1 (6 bases). V dropped 2 bases and J dropped 5 bases, with 9 bases sitting between them. In germline, CDR1 is MNHEY, CDR2 SVGAGI. The CDR3 covers 13 residues. CDR3 in DNA: TGTGCCAGCAGTTACGCAGGGGTAACTGAAGCTTTCTTT. Translating it yields CASSYAGVTEAFF.

The chain carries TRBV7-7 and TRBJ2-2; D might be TRBD2 (6 bases). Per germline, CDR1 SSHAT and CDR2 FNYEAQ (reference sequence). The CDR3 loop spans 15 amino acids. The CDR3 DNA is TGTGCTAGCGGCAACAGGTTACCGAACACCGGGGAGCTGTTTTTT. Translated, it gives CASGNRLPNTGELFF.

This clone turned up a few times. This rearrangement joins TRBV21-1 to TRBJ1-5; the listed D gene, TRBD1, was not tested against the DNA. TRBV21-1 is given as a pseudogene. CDR3 size: 16 residues. CDR3 DNA sequence: TGTGCCAGCACCACAATGGACAGGAAACCTAACAAGCCCCAGCATTTT. As protein: CASTTMDRKPNKPQHF.

The V gene is TRBV19, the J gene TRBJ2-2, with TRBD2 identical over 8 bases. The CDR3 is 15 residues long. The junction had 5 bases not matched to a gene; V was cut back by 6 bases and J by 2 bases. Germline lookup yields CDR1 LNHDA and CDR2 SQIVND (reference sequence). The DNA for the CDR3 is TGTGCCAGTAGGAAAGCGGGAGCTAACACCGGGGAGCTGTTTTTT. This encodes CASRKAGANTGELFF.

This chain joins TRBV30 and TRBJ1-1; D not certain. Per the germline V gene, CDR1 is GTSNPN and CDR2 is SVGIG (reference sequence). With 1 base removed from V and 9 bases from J, the gap between germline ends came to 6 bases. This CDR3 contains 10 residues. For the CDR3, the DNA is TGTGCCTGGAGTGGGACTAAAGCTTTCTTT. This translates into CAWSGTKAFF.

The genes are TRBV10-2 and TRBJ1-2; D might be TRBD1 (5 bases). Germline CDR1 and CDR2: WSHSY and SAAADI. V lost 10 bases to trimming and J lost 8 bases, with 17 bases between them. The CDR3 contains 12 residues. DNA of the CDR3: TGCGCCACCTCTTACAGGAGCTACGGCTACACCTTC. This gives the protein CATSYRSYGYTF.

The chain recombines TRBV24-1 with TRBJ2-5; no clear D gene. Trimming cost V 2 bases and J 1 base, with 10 bases left between them. This CDR3 contains 15 residues. The V gene's germline CDR1 is KGHDR and CDR2 SFDVKD. This chain's CDR3 is CATSDWVGTQETQYF. The CDR3 DNA sequence: TGTGCCACCAGTGATTGGGTAGGAACCCAAGAGACCCAGTACTTC.

V is TRBV12-5 and J is TRBJ1-5; 7 bases align to TRBD1. The CDR3 is made up of 24 amino acids. CDR1 and CDR2 from the germline V gene are LGHNT and FRNRAP. The ends lost 3 bases at V and 2 bases at J; junction bases unmatched: 31. CDR3 residues: CASGLDHRGLILRTSTEGNQPQHF. The CDR3 DNA reads as TGTGCTAGTGGTTTAGATCACAGGGGATTGATATTACGGACGTCCACTGAGGGCAATCAGCCCCAGCATTTT. Supplemented by reference TRBV12-5 and TRBJ1-5, the full variable domain reads DARVTQTPRHKVTEMGQEVTMRCQPILGHNTVFWYRQTMMQGLELLAYFRNRAPLDDSGMPKDRFSAEMPDATLATLKIQPSEPRDSAVYFCASGLDHRGLILRTSTEGNQPQHFGDGTRLSIL.

The rearrangement links TRBV29-1 to TRBJ1-1, with D perhaps matching TRBD1 (5 bases). The ends were cut back, 0 bases at V and 1 base at J, with 9 bases in the middle. Germline loops: CDR1 SQVTM, CDR2 ANQGSEA. This CDR3 region has 14 residues. CDR3 region: CSVEEGRSNTEAFF. CDR3 in DNA: TGCAGCGTTGAAGAGGGACGGTCGAACACTGAAGCTTTCTTT.

The CDR3 loop is CASSLAGNRVEQYF. CDR3 coding DNA: TGCGCCAGCAGCTTGGCAGGGAATCGAGTCGAGCAGTACTTC. The chain couples TRBV5-1 to TRBJ2-7, with a tentative D call TRBD1 (5 bases). This CDR3 has 14 amino acids. Trimming removed 0 bases at V and 6 bases at J, with 13 bases between. Germline CDR1 is SGHRS and CDR2 is YFSETQ.

V and J are TRBV5-1 and TRBJ2-3, with a tentative D call TRBD2 (6 bases). The CDR3 spans 14 residues. In germline, CDR1 is SGHRS, CDR2 YFSETQ. Trimming removed 2 bases from V and 1 base from J, with 8 bases in between. The CDR3 bases are TGCGCCAGCAGCTTCATAGCGGGCACAGATACGCAGTATTTT. As protein: CASSFIAGTDTQYF.

This clone was observed a single time. The chain links TRBV6-4 to TRBJ2-1, with 16 bases identical to TRBD2. V lost 0 bases and J lost 7; bases outside the gene matches: 0. In germline, CDR1 is MRHNA, CDR2 SNTAGT. The CDR3 runs 16 residues. The CDR3, as DNA: TGTGCCAGCAGTGACTCGGGACTAGCGGGGGGGAATGAGCAGTTCTTC. It is translated as CASSDSGLAGGNEQFF.

The chain joins TRBV6-5 to TRBJ2-2; the D call may be TRBD1 or TRBD2 (5 bases each). The CDR3 runs to 16 residues. Germline-derived CDR1 and CDR2 are MNHEY and SVGAGI. V was pared by 0 bases and J by 4 bases, with 12 bases between. The chain's CDR3 is CASSYSGIGGTGELFF. In DNA form, the CDR3 reads TGTGCCAGCAGTTACTCAGGGATTGGGGGCACCGGGGAGCTGTTTTTT.

The rearrangement links TRBV2 to TRBJ2-3, with TRBD2 matching over 8 bases. V lost 7 bases, J lost 5 bases, and 11 bases stayed unmatched. Germline CDR1 reads SNHLY; CDR2 reads FYNNEI. The CDR3 spans 15 residues. The CDR3 DNA sequence: TGTGCCAGCAAGGCTTTACGGGGGGGCGGAGATACGCAGTATTTT. This codes for CASKALRGGGDTQYF.

This chain links TRBV9 with TRBJ1-2; 10 nucleotides line up with TRBD1. Germline V gene lookup returns CDR1 SGDLS and CDR2 YYNGEE. Trimming cost V 3 bases and J 5 bases; bases outside gene matches: 4. The CDR3 totals 14 residues. Here the CDR3 reads CASSAGTGVYGYTF. CDR3 DNA sequence: TGTGCCAGCAGCGCCGGGACAGGGGTGTATGGCTACACCTTC.

V is TRBV28 and J is TRBJ1-2, with D tentatively TRBD1 (6 bases). Germline assignment: CDR1 MDHEN and CDR2 SYDVKM. The CDR3 has 16 residues. V was pared by 6 bases and J by 4 bases, with 21 bases between. For the CDR3, the DNA is TGTGCCAGCAGGTATCCACCGGGACACCCATCCTATGGCTACACCTTC. Its protein is CASRYPPGHPSYGYTF.

The CDR3: CASSMGRGRNTEAFF. The CDR3 region has the DNA TGTGCCAGTAGTATGGGCCGGGGGCGGAACACTGAAGCTTTCTTT. This chain connects TRBV19 to TRBJ1-1, with D possibly TRBD1 on 6 matching bases. V lost 3 bases and J 1 base, leaving 12 bases between the germline ends. The CDR3 runs 15 residues. Per germline, CDR1 LNHDA and CDR2 SQIVND (reference sequence).

The rearrangement links TRBV4-1 to TRBJ2-6, with a weak D call TRBD2 (6 bases). The length of the CDR3 is 17 residues. V was trimmed by 2 bases and J by 4 bases, leaving 15 bases between them. CDR1 and CDR2 from the germline V gene are MGHRA and YSYEKL. The CDR3 region is CASSQPFRGTGANVLTF. CDR3 coding DNA: TGCGCCAGCAGCCAACCGTTCCGGGGGACCGGGGCCAACGTCCTGACTTTC.

This sequence joins TRBV3-1 (or the pseudogene TRBV3-2) and TRBJ2-2; unclear D gene. Germline CDR1 is LGHDT and CDR2 is YNNKEL (reference sequence). The V gene lost 1 base and the J gene lost 1 base, with 1 base spanning the gap. The CDR3 consists of 13 residues. The CDR3 is CASSQGNTGELFF. The CDR3 bases are TGTGCCAGCAGCCAAGGGAACACCGGGGAGCTGTTTTTT.